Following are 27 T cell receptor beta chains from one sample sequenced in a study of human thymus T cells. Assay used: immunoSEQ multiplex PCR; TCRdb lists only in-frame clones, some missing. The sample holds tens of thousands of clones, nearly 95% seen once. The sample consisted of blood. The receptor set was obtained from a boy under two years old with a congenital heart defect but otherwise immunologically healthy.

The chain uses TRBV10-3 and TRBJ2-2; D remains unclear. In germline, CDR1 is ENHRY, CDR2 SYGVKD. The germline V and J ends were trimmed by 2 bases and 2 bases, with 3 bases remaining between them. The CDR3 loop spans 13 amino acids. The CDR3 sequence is CAISEANTGELFF. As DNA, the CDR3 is TGTGCCATCAGTGAGGCCAACACCGGGGAGCTGTTTTTT.

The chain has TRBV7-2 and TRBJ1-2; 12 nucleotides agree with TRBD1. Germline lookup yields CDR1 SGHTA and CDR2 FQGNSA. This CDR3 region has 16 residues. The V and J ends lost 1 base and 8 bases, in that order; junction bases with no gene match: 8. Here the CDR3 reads CASSLERWGTGGGYTF. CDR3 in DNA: TGTGCCAGCAGCTTAGAGAGGTGGGGGACAGGGGGCGGCTACACCTTC.

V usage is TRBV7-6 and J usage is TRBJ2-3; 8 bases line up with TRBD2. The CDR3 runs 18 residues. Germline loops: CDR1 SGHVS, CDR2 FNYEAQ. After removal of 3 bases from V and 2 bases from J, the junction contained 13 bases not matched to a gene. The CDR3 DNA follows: TGTGCCAGCAGCTTCATTTCTCGGGGAGCGGGGGTCACAGATACGCAGTATTTT. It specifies CASSFISRGAGVTDTQYF.

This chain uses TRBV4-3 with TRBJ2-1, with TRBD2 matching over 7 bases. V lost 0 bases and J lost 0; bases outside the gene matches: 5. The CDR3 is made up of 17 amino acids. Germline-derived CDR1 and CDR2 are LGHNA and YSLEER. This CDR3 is CASSQEFRGSSYNEQFF. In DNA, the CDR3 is TGCGCCAGCAGCCAAGAATTTCGCGGGAGCTCCTACAATGAGCAGTTCTTC.

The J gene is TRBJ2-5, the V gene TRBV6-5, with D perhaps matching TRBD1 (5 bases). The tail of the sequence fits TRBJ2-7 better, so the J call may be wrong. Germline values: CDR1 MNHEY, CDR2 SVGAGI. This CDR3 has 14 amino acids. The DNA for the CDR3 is TGTGCCAGCAGTTACGGCAGGGTCCCCTACGAGCAGTACTTC. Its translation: CASSYGRVPYEQYF.

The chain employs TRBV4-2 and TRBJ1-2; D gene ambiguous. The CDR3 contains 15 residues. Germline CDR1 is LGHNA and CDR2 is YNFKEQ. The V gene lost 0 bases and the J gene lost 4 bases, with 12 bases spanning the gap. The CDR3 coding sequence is TGTGCCAGCAGCCAAGATCCGGGTCTAGGCTATGGCTACACCTTC. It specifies CASSQDPGLGYGYTF.

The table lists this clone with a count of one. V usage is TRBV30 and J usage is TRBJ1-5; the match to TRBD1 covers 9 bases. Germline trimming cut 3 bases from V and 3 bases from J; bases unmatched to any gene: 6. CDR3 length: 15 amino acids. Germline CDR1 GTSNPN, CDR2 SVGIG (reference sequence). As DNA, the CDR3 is TGTGCCTGGAGGACCGGGACAGGGAACAATCAGCCCCAGCATTTT. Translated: CAWRTGTGNNQPQHF.

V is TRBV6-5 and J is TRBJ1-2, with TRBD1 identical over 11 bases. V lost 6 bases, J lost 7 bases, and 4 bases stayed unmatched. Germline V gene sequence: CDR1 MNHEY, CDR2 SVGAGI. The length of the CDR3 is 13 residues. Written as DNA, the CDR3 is TGTGCCAGCAGCCGGGACAGGGGGACTGGCTACACCTTC. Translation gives CASSRDRGTGYTF.

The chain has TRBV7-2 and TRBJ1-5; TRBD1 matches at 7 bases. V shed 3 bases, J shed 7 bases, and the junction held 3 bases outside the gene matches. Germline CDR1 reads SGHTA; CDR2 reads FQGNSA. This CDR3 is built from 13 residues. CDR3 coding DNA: TGTGCCAGCAGCTTGGCAGGGGGACAGCCCCAGCATTTT. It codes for CASSLAGGQPQHF.

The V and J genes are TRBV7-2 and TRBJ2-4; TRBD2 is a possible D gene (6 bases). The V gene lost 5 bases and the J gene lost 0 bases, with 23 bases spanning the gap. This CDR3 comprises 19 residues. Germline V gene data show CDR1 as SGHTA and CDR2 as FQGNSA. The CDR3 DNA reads TGTGCCAGCAGCCCCGGTCACTTCGAGGAGGGCCTAGCCAAAAACATTCAGTACTTC. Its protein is CASSPGHFEEGLAKNIQYF.

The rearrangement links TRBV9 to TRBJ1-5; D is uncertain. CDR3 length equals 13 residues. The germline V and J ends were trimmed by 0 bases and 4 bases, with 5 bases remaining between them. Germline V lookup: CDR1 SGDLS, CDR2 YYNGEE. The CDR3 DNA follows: TGTGCCAGCAGCGTAGGACAAAATCAGCCCCAGCATTTT. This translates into CASSVGQNQPQHF.

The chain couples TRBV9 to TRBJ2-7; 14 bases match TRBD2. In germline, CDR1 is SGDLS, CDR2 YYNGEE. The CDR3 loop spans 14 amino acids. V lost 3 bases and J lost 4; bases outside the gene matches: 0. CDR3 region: CASSGTSGGYEQYF. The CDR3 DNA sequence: TGTGCCAGCAGCGGGACTAGCGGGGGGTACGAGCAGTACTTC.

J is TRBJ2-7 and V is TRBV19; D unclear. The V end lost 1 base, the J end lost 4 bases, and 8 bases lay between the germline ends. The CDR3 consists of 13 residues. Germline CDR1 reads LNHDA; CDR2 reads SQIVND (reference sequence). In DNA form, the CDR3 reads TGTGCCAGTAGTATAGTTTGGGGATACGAGCAGTACTTC. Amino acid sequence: CASSIVWGYEQYF.

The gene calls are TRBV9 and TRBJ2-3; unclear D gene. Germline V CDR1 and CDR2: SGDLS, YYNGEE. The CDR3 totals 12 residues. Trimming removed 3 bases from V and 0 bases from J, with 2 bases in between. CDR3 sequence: CASSDSTDTQYF. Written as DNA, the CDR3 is TGTGCCAGCAGCGATAGCACAGATACGCAGTATTTT. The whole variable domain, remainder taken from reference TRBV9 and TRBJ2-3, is DSGVTQTPKHLITATGQRVTLRCSPRSGDLSVYWYQQSLDQGLQFLIQYYNGEERAKGNILERFSAQQFPDLHSELNLSSLELGDSALYFCASSDSTDTQYFGPGTRLTVL.

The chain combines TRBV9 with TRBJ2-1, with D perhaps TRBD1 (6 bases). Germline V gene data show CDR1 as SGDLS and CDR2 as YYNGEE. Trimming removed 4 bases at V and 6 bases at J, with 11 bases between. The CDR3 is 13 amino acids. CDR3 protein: CASSLARGNEQFF. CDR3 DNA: TGTGCCAGCAGCCTAGCCAGGGGCAATGAGCAGTTCTTC.

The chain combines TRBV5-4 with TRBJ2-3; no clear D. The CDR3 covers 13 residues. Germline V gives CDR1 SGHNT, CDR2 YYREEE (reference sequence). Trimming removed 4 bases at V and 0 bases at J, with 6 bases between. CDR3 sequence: CASSTDSTDTQYF. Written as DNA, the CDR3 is TGTGCCAGCAGCACTGATAGCACAGATACGCAGTATTTT.

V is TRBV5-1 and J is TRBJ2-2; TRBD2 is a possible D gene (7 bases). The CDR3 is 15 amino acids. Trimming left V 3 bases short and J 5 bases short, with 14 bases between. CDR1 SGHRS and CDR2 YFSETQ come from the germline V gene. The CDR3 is CASSSGGRNTGELFF. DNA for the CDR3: TGCGCCAGCAGCTCCGGGGGGCGAAATACCGGGGAGCTGTTTTTT.

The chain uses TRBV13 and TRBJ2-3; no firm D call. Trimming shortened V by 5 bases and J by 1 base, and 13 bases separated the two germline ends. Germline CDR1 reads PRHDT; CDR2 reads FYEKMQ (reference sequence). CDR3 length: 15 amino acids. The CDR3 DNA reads TGTGCCAGCAGCGCGCAGCCTTCTGGCACAGATACGCAGTATTTT. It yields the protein CASSAQPSGTDTQYF.

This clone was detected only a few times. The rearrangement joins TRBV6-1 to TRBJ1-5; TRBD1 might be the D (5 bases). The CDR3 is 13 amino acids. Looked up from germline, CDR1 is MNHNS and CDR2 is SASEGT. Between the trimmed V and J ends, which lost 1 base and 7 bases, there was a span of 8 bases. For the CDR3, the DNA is TGTGCCAGCAGTGAAGGGGGACGACAGCCCCAGCATTTT. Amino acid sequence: CASSEGGRQPQHF.

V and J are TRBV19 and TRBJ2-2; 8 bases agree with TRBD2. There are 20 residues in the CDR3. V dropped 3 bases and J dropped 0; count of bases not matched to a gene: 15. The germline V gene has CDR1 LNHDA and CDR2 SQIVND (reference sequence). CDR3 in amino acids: CASSITIRAGAYANTGELFF. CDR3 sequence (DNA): TGTGCCAGTAGTATCACCATCCGAGCGGGGGCTTACGCGAACACCGGGGAGCTGTTTTTT.

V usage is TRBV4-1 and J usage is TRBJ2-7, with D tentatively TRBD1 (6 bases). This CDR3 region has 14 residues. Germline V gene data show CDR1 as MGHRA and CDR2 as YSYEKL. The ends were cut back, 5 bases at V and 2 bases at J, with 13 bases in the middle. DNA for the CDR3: TGCGCCAGCAGCGACAGGTTACGCACCTACGAGCAGTACTTC. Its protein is CASSDRLRTYEQYF.

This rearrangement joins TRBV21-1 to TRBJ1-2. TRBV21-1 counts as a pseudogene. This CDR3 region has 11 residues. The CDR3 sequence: CASSNNYGYTF. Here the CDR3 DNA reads TGTGCCAGCAGCAACAACTATGGCTACACCTTC.

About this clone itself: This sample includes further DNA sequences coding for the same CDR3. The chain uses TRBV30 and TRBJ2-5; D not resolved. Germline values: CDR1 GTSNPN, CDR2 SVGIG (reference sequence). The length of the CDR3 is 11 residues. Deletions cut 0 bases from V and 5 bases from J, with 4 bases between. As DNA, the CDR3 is TGTGCCTGGAGTGTAGCTGAGACCCAGTACTTC. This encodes CAWSVAETQYF.

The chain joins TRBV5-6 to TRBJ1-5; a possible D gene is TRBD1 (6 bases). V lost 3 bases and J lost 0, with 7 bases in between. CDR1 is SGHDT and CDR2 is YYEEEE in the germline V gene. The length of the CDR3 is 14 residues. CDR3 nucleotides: TGTGCCAGCAGCTACAGGGTTAGCAATCAGCCCCAGCATTTT. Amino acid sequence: CASSYRVSNQPQHF. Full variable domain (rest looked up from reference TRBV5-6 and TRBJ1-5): DAGVTQSPTHLIKTRGQQVTLRCSPKSGHDTVSWYQQALGQGPQFIFQYYEEEERQRGNFPDRFSGHQFPNYSSELNVNALLLGDSALYLCASSYRVSNQPQHFGDGTRLSIL.

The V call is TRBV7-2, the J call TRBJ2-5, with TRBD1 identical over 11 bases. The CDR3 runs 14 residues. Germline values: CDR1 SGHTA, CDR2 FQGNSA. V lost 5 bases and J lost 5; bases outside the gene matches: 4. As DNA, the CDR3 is TGTGCCAGCAGCCCGGACAGGGGGCATGAGACCCAGTACTTC. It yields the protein CASSPDRGHETQYF.

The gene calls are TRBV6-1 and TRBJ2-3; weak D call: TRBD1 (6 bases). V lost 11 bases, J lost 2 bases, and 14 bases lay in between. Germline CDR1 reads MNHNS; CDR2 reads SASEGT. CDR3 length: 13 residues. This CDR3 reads CASRAGVTDTQYF. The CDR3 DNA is TGTGCCTCCCGGGCAGGGGTCACAGATACGCAGTATTTT.

Written as DNA, the CDR3 is TGTGCCAGCAGCTCCCGGGATACGCAGTATTTT. This codes for CASSSRDTQYF. The chain uses TRBV5-6 and TRBJ2-3; D remains ambiguous. Per the germline V gene, CDR1 is SGHDT and CDR2 is YYEEEE. V gave up 3 bases and J gave up 6 bases, with 5 bases separating them. CDR3 length equals 11 residues.